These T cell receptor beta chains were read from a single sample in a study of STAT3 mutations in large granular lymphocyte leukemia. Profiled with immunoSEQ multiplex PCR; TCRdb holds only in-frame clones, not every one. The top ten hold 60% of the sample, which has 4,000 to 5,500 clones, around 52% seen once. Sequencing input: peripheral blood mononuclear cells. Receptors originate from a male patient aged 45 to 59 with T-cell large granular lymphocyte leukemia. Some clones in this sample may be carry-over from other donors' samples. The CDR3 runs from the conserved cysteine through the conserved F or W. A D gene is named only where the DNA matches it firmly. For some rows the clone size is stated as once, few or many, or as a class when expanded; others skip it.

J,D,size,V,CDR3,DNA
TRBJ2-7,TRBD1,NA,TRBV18,CASSPGTGRTYEQYF,TGTGCCAGCTCACCCGGGACAGGGCGGACCTACGAGCAGTACTTC
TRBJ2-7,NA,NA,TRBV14,CASSQDLVTYEQYF,TGTGCCAGCAGCCAAGATCTCGTGACCTACGAGCAGTACTTC
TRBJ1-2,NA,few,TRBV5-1,CASSPGGAGIDGYTF,TGCGCCAGCAGCCCAGGCGGGGCAGGAATAGATGGCTACACCTTC
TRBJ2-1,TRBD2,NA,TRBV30,CAWSLIGTTDEQFF,TGTGCCTGGAGTCTTATCGGGACTACGGATGAGCAGTTCTTC
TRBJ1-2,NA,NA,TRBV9,CASSAGYGYTF,TGTGCCAGCAGCGCCGGCTATGGCTACACCTTC
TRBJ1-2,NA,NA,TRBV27,CASSLTGNYGYTF,TGTGCCAGCAGTTTAACAGGGAACTATGGCTACACCTTC
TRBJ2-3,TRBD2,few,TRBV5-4,CASSLRLAGSDTQYF,TGTGCCAGCAGCTTACGGCTAGCGGGATCAGATACGCAGTATTTT
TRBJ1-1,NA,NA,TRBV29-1,CSVERMNTEAFF,TGCAGCGTTGAACGGATGAACACTGAAGCTTTCTTT
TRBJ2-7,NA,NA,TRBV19,CASSIGEGVNEQYF,TGTGCCAGTAGTATAGGTGAAGGGGTAAACGAGCAGTACTTC
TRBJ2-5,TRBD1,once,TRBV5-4,CASSSKWTGPQETQYF,TGTGCCAGCAGCTCCAAGTGGACAGGGCCCCAAGAGACCCAGTACTTC
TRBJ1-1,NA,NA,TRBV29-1,CSALTEVTEAFF,TGCAGCGCACTGACGGAGGTCACTGAAGCTTTCTTT
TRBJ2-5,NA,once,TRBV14,CASSPVSGVSETQYF,TGTGCCAGCAGCCCGGTTAGCGGCGTCTCAGAGACCCAGTACTTC
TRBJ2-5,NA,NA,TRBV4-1,CASSQDTPREKGETQYF,TGCGCCAGCAGCCAAGATACCCCCCGGGAGAAGGGAGAGACCCAGTACTTC
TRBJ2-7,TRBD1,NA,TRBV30,CAWSEQGPQYF,TGTGCCTGGAGTGAACAGGGGCCGCAGTACTTC
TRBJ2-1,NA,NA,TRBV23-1,CASSQLTAKCSYNEQFF,TGCGCCAGCAGTCAATTGACAGCTAAATGCTCCTACAATGAGCAGTTCTTC
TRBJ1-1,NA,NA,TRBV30,CAWSVQGGPIRGAFF,TGTGCCTGGAGTGTACAAGGCGGGCCGATCCGTGGGGCTTTCTTT
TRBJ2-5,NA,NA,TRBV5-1,CASSPTPAGQETQYF,TGCGCCAGCAGCCCAACCCCCGCAGGTCAAGAGACCCAGTACTTC